A selection of T cell receptor beta chains follows, all from one sample in a study of shared clonotypes between healthy human individuals. Measured with immunoSEQ multiplex PCR; TCRdb has only the in-frame clones, and not every one. The profile shows millions of clones, more than 80% of them singletons. The sequenced sample was naive CD4+ T cells from PBMCs. The receptors originated from a man aged 18 to 35 in good health. Some clones in this sample may be carry-over from other donors' samples. CDR3s include the opening cysteine and the closing phenylalanine or tryptophan. Fields, in order: CDR3 length, J gene, clone size, D gene, V gene, CDR3 DNA, CDR3 protein. The D gene is left open where the match is weak. A row's size may be missing; if present it is once, few, many or a size class.

14	TRBJ2-5	.	.	TRBV5-4	TGTGCCAGCAGCTTTAGACTTGGTGTGGAGACCCAGTACTTC	CASSFRLGVETQYF
13	TRBJ2-2	.	.	TRBV7-3	TGTGCCAGCAGCTTAAACCCCACCGGGGAGCTGTTTTTT	CASSLNPTGELFF
12	TRBJ1-1	.	.	TRBV5-4	TGTGCCAGCAATCTGGACGGGGGGCCGACTTTCTTT	CASNLDGGPTFF
17	TRBJ2-1	.	TRBD1	TRBV6-1	TGTGCCAGCAGTGGGGACAGGAGAACGAGCTCCTACAATGAGCAGTTCTTC	CASSGDRRTSSYNEQFF
13	TRBJ1-5	.	.	TRBV7-2	TGTGCCAGCAGCCACCCGTCCCAGGGGCCCCAGCATTTT	CASSHPSQGPQHF
13	TRBJ1-2	.	.	TRBV6-5	TGTGCCAGCAGTTACTCGGTTCGGGCTGGCTACACCTTC	CASSYSVRAGYTF
14	TRBJ2-7	.	TRBD1	TRBV10-3	TGTGCCATCAGAAAGGGACAGGGGGAGGTCGAGCAGTACTTC	CAIRKGQGEVEQYF
17	TRBJ2-2	.	TRBD1	TRBV14	TGTGCCAGCAGCCAAGTACAGGGGTCTCGAGACACCGGGGAGCTGTTTTTT	CASSQVQGSRDTGELFF
13	TRBJ2-6	.	.	TRBV29-1	TGCAGCGTCCAGGGTGCTGGGGCCAACGTCCTGACTTTC	CSVQGAGANVLTF
15	TRBJ1-1	.	.	TRBV6-6	TGTGCCAGCAGTCGGACCGCCGGGGAGGGCACTGAAGCTTTCTTT	CASSRTAGEGTEAFF
15	TRBJ2-1	.	TRBD2	TRBV9	TGTGCCAGCAGTGTAAGCGGGAGTTCCTACAATGAGCAGTTCTTC	CASSVSGSSYNEQFF
14	TRBJ1-3	.	.	TRBV6-5	TGTGCCAGCAGTTCCCCCGAGGGTGGAAACACCATATATTTT	CASSSPEGGNTIYF
16	TRBJ2-5	.	.	TRBV5-4	TGTGCCAGCAGCCCGCCGGGGGCCCGGGCACAAGAGACCCAGTACTTC	CASSPPGARAQETQYF
12	TRBJ1-2	.	.	TRBV28	TGTGCCAGCAGTGCGCCCTCCAATGGCTACACCTTC	CASSAPSNGYTF
15	TRBJ1-1	once	.	TRBV5-1	TGCGCCAGCAGCCGTGACGGCGGGGTGAACACTGAAGCTTTCTTT	CASSRDGGVNTEAFF
16	TRBJ2-7	.	.	TRBV15	TGTGCCACCAGCAGAGATCAGCCGGACAGAGCCTACGAGCAGTACTTC	CATSRDQPDRAYEQYF
14	TRBJ2-3	.	.	TRBV5-1	TGCGCCAGCCCCCTTCGAGAGGGAGCAGATACGCAGTATTTT	CASPLREGADTQYF
13	TRBJ2-1	.	TRBD2	TRBV28	TGTGCCACCCCCAGCGGGAGAAACGGTGAGCAGTTCTTC	CATPSGRNGEQFF
14	TRBJ2-7	once	.	TRBV5-1	TGCGCCAGCAGCTTGATTGGGGGTAGGTACGAGCAGTACTTC	CASSLIGGRYEQYF
16	TRBJ2-3	.	TRBD2	TRBV5-1	TGCGCCAGCAGCATAGGACTAGCGGGAGTAACAGATACGCAGTATTTT	CASSIGLAGVTDTQYF
15	TRBJ2-7	.	TRBD1	TRBV2	TGTGCCAGCAGTGCCGGGACAGGGGGCACATACGAGCAGTACTTC	CASSAGTGGTYEQYF
14	TRBJ2-7	.	.	TRBV18	TGTGCCAGCTCATCTCGGGCCCAAAGTCACGAGCAGTACTTC	CASSSRAQSHEQYF
14	TRBJ1-6	.	.	TRBV6-5	TGTGCCAGCAGTTACGTCCCCGGGGAGTCACCCCTCCACTTT	CASSYVPGESPLHF
17	TRBJ2-2	.	.	TRBV6-1	TGTGCCAGCAGTGAACAAGCAGGGTTCGGGAACACCGGGGAGCTGTTTTTT	CASSEQAGFGNTGELFF
16	TRBJ2-2	.	TRBD2	TRBV25-1	TGTGCCAGCAGCCAACTAGCGGGAGTTCGCACCGGGGAGCTGTTTTTT	CASSQLAGVRTGELFF
15	TRBJ2-1	.	TRBD2	TRBV6-6	TGTGCCAGCAGTCGACGACTAGCTTCTGAAAATGAGCAGTTCTTC	CASSRRLASENEQFF
15	TRBJ2-2	.	TRBD1	TRBV7-6	TGTGCCAGCAGCCCCGACGAGGGGGCTGCCGGGGAGCTGTTTTTT	CASSPDEGAAGELFF
14	TRBJ1-4	.	TRBD1	TRBV10-3	TGTGCCATCAGTGAAAGACAGGGAGGTGAAAAACTGTTTTTT	CAISERQGGEKLFF
14	TRBJ1-4	.	.	TRBV10-3	TGTGCCATCAGTCCGGACAGAGATAATGAAAAACTGTTTTTT	CAISPDRDNEKLFF
15	TRBJ2-7	once	.	TRBV7-8	TGTGCCAGCAGCTTAGACGCCAGGGGTAACTACGAGCAGTACTTC	CASSLDARGNYEQYF
12	TRBJ1-1	.	TRBD1	TRBV28	TGTGCCAGCAGTGCCACAGGGGGAAAGGCTTTCTTT	CASSATGGKAFF
18	TRBJ2-1	.	.	TRBV19	TGTGCCAGTAGCCCCCTTGCCTCCGGGACAAAAGATGGCAATGAGCAGTTCTTC	CASSPLASGTKDGNEQFF
13	TRBJ1-5	.	.	TRBV6-5	TGTGCCAGCAGTTCTGGGGCGGGTCAGCCCCAGCATTTT	CASSSGAGQPQHF
14	TRBJ2-3	.	TRBD1	TRBV7-9	TGTGCCAGCAGCTCCGGGACAGCCAGAGATACGCAGTATTTT	CASSSGTARDTQYF
11	TRBJ2-1	once	.	TRBV20-1	TGCAGTGCCGGGACTTCCAATGAGCAGTTCTTC	CSAGTSNEQFF
15	TRBJ2-3	.	TRBD2	TRBV7-8	TGTGCCAGCAGCCCGAGGACTAGCGGTGGAGATACGCAGTATTTT	CASSPRTSGGDTQYF
15	TRBJ2-7	.	TRBD2	TRBV4-3	TGCGCCAGCAGCCTCGGACTAGCGGGACCGTCCGAGCAGTACTTC	CASSLGLAGPSEQYF
13	TRBJ2-3	.	.	TRBV18	TGTGCCAGCTCACCCGACCGCACAGATACGCAGTATTTT	CASSPDRTDTQYF
14	TRBJ2-1	.	TRBD2	TRBV9	TGTGCCAGCAGCGCCGCTAGCGGGACCGGTGAGCAGTTCTTC	CASSAASGTGEQFF
11	TRBJ2-5	.	.	TRBV11-2	TGTGCCAGCAGCTTATGGGGGACCCAGTACTTC	CASSLWGTQYF
16	TRBJ1-5	.	.	TRBV27	TGTGCCAGCAGCCCAAACGGGAGGGGAGGCAATCAGCCCCAGCATTTT	CASSPNGRGGNQPQHF
14	TRBJ2-5	.	TRBD2	TRBV2	TGTGCCAGCAGGGTAACTAGCGCCCAAGAGACCCAGTACTTC	CASRVTSAQETQYF
13	TRBJ2-7	.	.	TRBV7-3	TGTGCCAGCAGCCGAACCGATTCCTACGAGCAGTACTTC	CASSRTDSYEQYF
16	TRBJ2-5	.	TRBD2	TRBV29-1	TGCAGCTACACTCCTCGAGCGGGAGGACTACAAGAGACCCAGTACTTC	CSYTPRAGGLQETQYF
14	TRBJ2-7	.	TRBD2	TRBV18	TGTGCCAGCTCACCACTAGCGGGAGCCAACGAGCAGTACTTC	CASSPLAGANEQYF
13	TRBJ1-2	few	.	TRBV7-9	TGTGCCAGCAGCCTGGGAAGGGACTATGGCTACACCTTC	CASSLGRDYGYTF
16	TRBJ2-2	.	TRBD2	TRBV25-1	TGTGCCAGCAGCAGAGAGGCTAGCGGGAGTGCCGGGGAGCTGTTTTTT	CASSREASGSAGELFF
19	TRBJ1-1	.	TRBD1	TRBV9	TGTGCCAGCAGCGTCGGGACAGTGGATCATATAAGGGCGAACACTGAAGCTTTCTTT	CASSVGTVDHIRANTEAFF
15	TRBJ2-7	.	TRBD1	TRBV7-8	TGTGCCAGCAGCTTATACCGGGACAGGGTCTACGAGCAGTACTTC	CASSLYRDRVYEQYF